This T cell receptor beta chain appears in the sequencing data of a study of T cells after posttransplantation cyclophosphamide. Generated by immunoSEQ multiplex PCR, the TCRdb table keeps only in-frame clones and is missing some. The sample contains about 40,000 clones, none occurring once; approximately 5.9% lies in the top ten. Regarding this clone: Its antigen is unknown.

Findings and caveats of the study: After PTCy, TRB diversity resembled that of CNI/methotrexate controls. Donor CD8+ memory clones often dominated recipient blood repertoires at later times.

The CDR3 contains 13 residues. Trimming took 8 bases from V and 13 from J; bases not matched to a gene: 9. The germline gives CDR1 MRHNA, CDR2 SNTAGT. This receptor was obtained from a man under 40 in good health and a related stem cell transplant donor. J is TRBJ2-1 and V is TRBV6-4; 12 nucleotides align to TRBD2. What was sequenced was PBMCs. The CDR3 loop reads CASSSLAGGIQFF. The CDR3 coding sequence is TGTGCCAGCTCCTCCCTAGCGGGGGGGATACAGTTCTTC.